What follows are 5 T cell receptor beta chains derived from one specimen sequenced in a study of blood T cell repertoires in COVID-19. The protocol was immunoSEQ multiplex PCR, while the TCRdb copy is restricted to in-frame clones and leaves out a portion. Of over 400,000 clones in the sample, roughly nine tenths are singletons; the top ten hold 7% to 10%. Sequencing was carried out using PBMCs or T cells enriched from blood (not recorded which). The receptors here all came from a woman aged 55-70 years who had recovered from COVID-19.

There are a few counts of this clone. This rearrangement joins TRBV6-5 to TRBJ1-1; 8 nucleotides align to TRBD1. V shed 9 bases and J 4 bases; nucleotides not matched to a gene: 7. CDR3 length: 13 residues. Germline CDR1 MNHEY, CDR2 SVGAGI. Here the CDR3 DNA reads TGTGCCAGTTACAGGGGGGGTGGCACTGAAGCTTTCTTT. Translated, it gives CASYRGGGTEAFF.

This rearrangement joins TRBV6-5 to TRBJ2-1, with D possibly TRBD1 on 7 matching bases. The CDR3 contains 14 residues. CDR1 MNHEY and CDR2 SVGAGI come from the germline V gene. The germline V and J ends were trimmed by 7 bases and 7 bases, with 17 bases remaining between them. For the CDR3, the DNA is TGTGCCAGCATAGGAGGGGGCATGGGGAATGAGCAGTTCTTC. It translates to CASIGGGMGNEQFF.

This clone was detected only once. The DNA of the CDR3 is TGCGCCAGCAGCTTTCCCCAGCGCCAGGGGGCCAACGTCCTGACTTTC. Its translation: CASSFPQRQGANVLTF. The chain is built from TRBV5-1 and TRBJ2-6; D ambiguous. The germline CDR1 and CDR2 sequences are SGHRS and YFSETQ. With 2 bases removed from V and 4 bases from J, the gap between germline ends came to 13 bases. The CDR3 is 16 amino acids.

This CDR3 is CASSYKRPGLGETQYF. CDR3 DNA sequence: TGTGCCAGCAGTTACAAGAGGCCGGGACTAGGGGAGACCCAGTACTTC. This rearrangement joins TRBV6-5 to TRBJ2-5; 8 positions match TRBD2. This CDR3 comprises 16 residues. Germline V CDR1 and CDR2: MNHEY, SVGAGI. V lost 2 bases to trimming and J lost 5 bases; unmatched junction nucleotides: 10.

CDR3 coding DNA: TGTGCCACCAGGGGGCGGGGGCAGGGGAGCTCCTACGAGCAGTACGTC. This codes for CATRGRGQGSSYEQYV. J is TRBJ2-7 and V is TRBV24-1; D possibly corresponds to TRBD2 (7 bases). Germline V gene data show CDR1 as KGHDR and CDR2 as SFDVKD. This CDR3 is built from 16 residues. Trimming removed 7 bases at V and 0 bases at J, with 18 bases between.